Sequencing of this TCR beta chain was carried out in a study of blood T cells in healthy people across ages. Study findings and constraints: Because sorting was not performed, PBMCs prevented conclusive naive versus antigen-experienced comparison. Expanded clonotype shifts may have been confounded, as the donors had an unknown CMV status.

The ends lost 5 bases at V and 5 bases at J; junction bases unmatched: 0. This CDR3 is built from 14 residues. A sample-barcoded 5' primer and a J-beta primer mix were used in a second PCR of about 7 to 12 cycles. TCRdb passed the 5' RACE reads through MiXCR, listing each CDR3 protein once. The sample lists 1.6 million or so distinct CDR3 sequences; 34% were seen once. This clonotype has a count of ten or more. Its antigen is as yet unknown. This chain joins TRBV12-3 or TRBV12-4 and TRBJ2-1; 13 nucleotides line up with TRBD2. Sample: blood. The source of this sequence is a woman between 25 and 40 years old in good health. CDR3 sequence (DNA): TGTGCCAGCAGTGGACTAGCGGGGGACAATGAGCAGTTCTTC. This translates into CASSGLAGDNEQFF.